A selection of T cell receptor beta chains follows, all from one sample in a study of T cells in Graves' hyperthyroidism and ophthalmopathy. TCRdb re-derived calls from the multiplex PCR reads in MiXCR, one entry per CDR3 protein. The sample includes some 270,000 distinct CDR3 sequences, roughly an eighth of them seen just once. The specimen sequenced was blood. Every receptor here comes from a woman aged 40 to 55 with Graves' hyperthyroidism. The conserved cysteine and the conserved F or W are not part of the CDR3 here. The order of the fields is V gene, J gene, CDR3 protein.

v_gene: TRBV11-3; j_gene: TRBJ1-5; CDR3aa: ASSLDGKVGSNQPQH
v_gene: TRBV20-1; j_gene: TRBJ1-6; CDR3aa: SARHRDSPLH
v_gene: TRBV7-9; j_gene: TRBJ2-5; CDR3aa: ASLGRSGQETQY
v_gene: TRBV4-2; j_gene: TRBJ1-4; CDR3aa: ASSQGGTTNEKLF
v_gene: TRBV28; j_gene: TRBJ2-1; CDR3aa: ASRQGGTLTNEQF
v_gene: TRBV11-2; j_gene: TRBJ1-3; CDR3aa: ASSLTGGGINTIY
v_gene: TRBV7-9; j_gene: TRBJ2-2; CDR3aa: ASSLRSGSNTGELF
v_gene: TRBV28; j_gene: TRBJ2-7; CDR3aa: ASSSPWYEQY
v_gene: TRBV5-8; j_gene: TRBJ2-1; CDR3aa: ASQPRGQSNEQF
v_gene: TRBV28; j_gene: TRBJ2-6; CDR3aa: ASKQGGTGANVLT
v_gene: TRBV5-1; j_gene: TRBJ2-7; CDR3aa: ASSGQGVSYEQY